These T cell receptor beta chains were read from a single sample in a study of shared clonotypes between healthy human individuals. Method: immunoSEQ multiplex PCR; TCRdb's copy keeps in-frame clones and lacks some. Of about 2.3 million clones detected, just over 90% appear once; the ten largest clones hold 0.39%. The source material was naive CD4+ T cells from PBMCs. The receptor set was obtained from a man younger than 35 in good health. Some clones in this sample may be carry-over from other donors' samples. The CDR3 runs from the conserved cysteine through the conserved F or W. The order of the fields is V gene, CDR3 length, J gene, clone size, D gene, CDR3 protein, CDR3 DNA. The D gene is left open where the match is weak. Size tells how often a clone was seen (once, few, many) or the class of an expanded clone, and some rows leave it out.

>TRBV5-1|14|TRBJ1-1|NA|TRBD1
CASSLYLRGAEAFF
TGCGCCAGCAGCTTGTATCTCAGGGGGGCTGAAGCTTTCTTT
>TRBV1|17|TRBJ2-1|NA|NA
CTSSHPLPGSSYNEQFF
TGCACCAGCAGCCACCCGCTACCGGGGAGCTCCTACAATGAGCAGTTCTTC
>TRBV2|15|TRBJ1-5|once|TRBD1
CASSFDRDSNQPQHF
TGTGCCAGCAGTTTCGACAGGGACAGCAATCAGCCCCAGCATTTT
>TRBV2|14|TRBJ2-1|NA|NA
CASSEVVGANEQFF
TGTGCCAGCAGTGAAGTTGTAGGGGCGAATGAGCAGTTCTTC
>TRBV2|10|TRBJ2-7|NA|NA
CASSDYEQYF
TGTGCCAGCAGTGATTACGAGCAGTACTTC
>TRBV27|13|TRBJ2-5|NA|NA
CASSLQGTETQYF
TGTGCCAGCAGTTTACAGGGAACAGAGACCCAGTACTTC
>TRBV30|18|TRBJ1-5|NA|NA
CAWSVHGKRGAVNQPQHF
TGTGCCTGGAGTGTACACGGTAAAAGGGGAGCGGTCAATCAGCCCCAGCATTTT
>TRBV30|13|TRBJ1-2|once|NA
CAWSLLWGYGYTF
TGTGCCTGGAGTCTTCTGTGGGGGTATGGCTACACCTTC
>TRBV9|15|TRBJ2-1|NA|TRBD2
CASSVASGSFYEQFF
TGTGCCAGCAGCGTAGCCAGCGGGAGTTTCTATGAGCAGTTCTTC
>TRBV7-3|19|TRBJ2-3|NA|TRBD2
CASSLIASGLAGLTDTQYF
TGTGCCAGCAGCTTAATAGCTTCGGGACTAGCGGGGCTCACAGATACGCAGTATTTT
>TRBV9|16|TRBJ1-3|NA|NA
CASSVGDRAVGNTIYF
TGTGCCAGCAGCGTAGGGGACCGCGCGGTGGGAAACACCATATATTTT
>TRBV28|14|TRBJ1-1|NA|NA
CASSPRDGFTEAFF
TGTGCCAGCAGTCCAAGGGACGGTTTCACTGAAGCTTTCTTT
>TRBV19|13|TRBJ2-5|once|NA
CASSIERGQTQYF
TGTGCCAGTAGTATAGAGCGGGGCCAGACCCAGTACTTC
>TRBV5-1|12|TRBJ2-1|NA|NA
CASRSFDNEQFF
TGCGCCAGCAGATCGTTCGACAATGAGCAGTTCTTC
>TRBV25-1|13|TRBJ1-1|NA|NA
CASSEPGPGDAFF
TGTGCCAGCAGTGAACCTGGCCCAGGGGACGCTTTCTTT
>TRBV7-9|13|TRBJ1-2|NA|TRBD1
CASSQGQVYGYTF
TGTGCCAGCAGCCAGGGACAGGTCTATGGCTACACCTTC
>TRBV18|12|TRBJ1-1|NA|NA
CASSPNFSEAFF
TGTGCCAGCTCACCAAATTTCTCCGAAGCTTTCTTT
>TRBV27|11|TRBJ2-5|NA|NA
CASRVGWAQYF
TGTGCCAGCCGTGTAGGCTGGGCCCAGTACTTC
>TRBV14|15|TRBJ2-1|NA|TRBD1
CASSQDRGSYNEQFF
TGTGCCAGCAGCCAAGACAGGGGGTCCTACAATGAGCAGTTCTTC
>TRBV30|14|TRBJ1-2|NA|TRBD1
CAWSLLGQNYGYTF
TGTGCCTGGAGCCTCTTGGGACAGAACTATGGCTACACCTTC
>TRBV14|15|TRBJ2-6|NA|NA
CASSPNRAGANVLTF
TGTGCCAGCAGCCCTAACAGGGCTGGGGCCAACGTCCTGACTTTC
>TRBV7-2|12|TRBJ2-7|NA|NA
CASSYDSYEQYF
TGTGCCAGCAGCTACGATTCGTACGAGCAGTACTTC
>TRBV30|12|TRBJ1-3|NA|NA
CAWIPRTRSIYF
TGTGCCTGGATCCCGCGAACACGGTCCATATATTTT
>TRBV18|15|TRBJ2-3|NA|NA
CASSPIPASTDTQYF
TGTGCCAGCTCACCGATCCCGGCGAGCACAGATACGCAGTATTTT
>TRBV19|14|TRBJ1-2|once|TRBD1
CASSTRQGPTGYTF
TGTGCCAGTAGTACAAGACAGGGCCCGACGGGCTACACCTTC
>TRBV7-8|14|TRBJ1-1|NA|NA
CASSLVSQNTEAFF
TGTGCCAGCAGCTTAGTTTCCCAGAACACTGAAGCTTTCTTT
>TRBV29-1|16|TRBJ2-1|once|TRBD2
CSGATLTGGSLDEQFF
TGCAGCGGCGCCACCCTAACGGGCGGGAGTCTCGATGAGCAGTTCTTC
>TRBV5-6|14|TRBJ2-7|NA|TRBD2
CASSLASGNYEQYF
TGTGCCAGCAGCTTGGCTAGCGGGAACTACGAGCAGTACTTC
>TRBV5-5|13|TRBJ2-2|NA|TRBD1
CASSSTGAGELFF
TGTGCCAGCAGCAGCACAGGGGCGGGGGAGCTGTTTTTT
>TRBV25-1|17|TRBJ2-5|NA|TRBD2
CASSEPGLAALKETQYF
TGTGCCAGCAGTGAACCGGGACTAGCGGCCCTTAAAGAGACCCAGTACTTC
>TRBV5-1|14|TRBJ2-7|NA|NA
CASSRTGLSYEQYF
TGCGCCAGCAGCCGAACCGGGCTCTCCTACGAGCAGTACTTC
>TRBV5-4|14|TRBJ2-5|NA|NA
CASSTRGGLETQYF
TGTGCCAGCAGCACAAGGGGGGGCCTGGAGACCCAGTACTTC
>TRBV5-1|15|TRBJ2-1|NA|TRBD2
CASIMETSRYNEQFF
TGCGCCAGCATCATGGAGACTAGCCGGTACAATGAGCAGTTCTTC
>TRBV28|15|TRBJ1-1|NA|TRBD1
CASSKQGATNTEAFF
TGTGCCAGCAGCAAACAGGGGGCTACGAACACTGAAGCTTTCTTT
>TRBV7-2|12|TRBJ2-7|NA|NA
CASSQSGNEQYF
TGTGCCAGCAGCCAATCTGGGAACGAGCAGTACTTC
>TRBV7-2|17|TRBJ2-7|once|TRBD2
CASSLVGFSGRRNEQYF
TGTGCCAGCAGCTTGGTCGGTTTCAGCGGGAGGAGGAACGAGCAGTACTTC
>TRBV7-6|15|TRBJ2-7|NA|NA
CASSRTADRNYEQYF
TGTGCCAGCAGCCGAACCGCCGACAGAAACTACGAGCAGTACTTC
>TRBV6-5|15|TRBJ2-7|NA|TRBD2
CASNSPSAGSYEQYF
TGTGCCAGCAACTCCCCATCAGCGGGGTCCTACGAGCAGTACTTC
>TRBV4-1|16|TRBJ2-1|NA|TRBD2
CASSQDRTSSYNEQFF
TGCGCCAGCAGCCAAGACAGGACTAGCAGCTACAATGAGCAGTTCTTC
>TRBV6-5|13|TRBJ2-7|NA|NA
CASSYFAGNEQYF
TGTGCCAGCAGTTACTTCGCTGGGAACGAGCAGTACTTC
>TRBV28|14|TRBJ2-1|NA|NA
CASSTTRLNNEQFF
TGTGCCAGCAGTACGACTAGGCTAAACAATGAGCAGTTCTTC
>TRBV29-1|12|TRBJ1-2|NA|NA
CSVVREDYGYTF
TGCAGCGTTGTTCGGGAAGACTATGGCTACACCTTC
>TRBV4-2|14|TRBJ2-7|NA|NA
CASSQDRLGFEQYF
TGTGCCAGCAGCCAAGATCGTCTGGGGTTCGAGCAGTACTTC
>TRBV11-2|12|TRBJ1-1|NA|NA
CASSLGRVEAFF
TGTGCCAGCAGCTTAGGGAGGGTTGAAGCTTTCTTT
>TRBV18|11|TRBJ2-5|few|NA
CASSLQETQYF
TGTGCCAGCTCACTACAAGAGACCCAGTACTTC
>TRBV30|15|TRBJ1-2|NA|NA
CAWSYRRAGSYGYTF
TGTGCCTGGAGTTACCGTCGGGCAGGTAGCTATGGCTACACCTTC
>TRBV27|13|TRBJ1-2|NA|TRBD1
CASSGRDRVGYTF
TGTGCCAGCAGTGGACGGGACAGGGTTGGCTACACCTTC
>TRBV7-9|14|TRBJ1-4|NA|TRBD1
CASSKGQGNEKLFF
TGTGCCAGTAGTAAAGGACAGGGGAACGAAAAACTGTTTTTT
>TRBV5-1|16|TRBJ2-5|NA|TRBD2
CASSMGLAGIIETQYF
TGCGCCAGCAGCATGGGACTAGCGGGAATAATAGAGACCCAGTACTTC
>TRBV19|10|TRBJ1-1|NA|NA
CAAGYTEAFF
TGTGCCGCGGGGTACACTGAAGCTTTCTTT
>TRBV28|17|TRBJ1-1|NA|TRBD1
CASSWGGQGSLNTEAFF
TGTGCCAGCAGTTGGGGGGGACAGGGTAGTTTGAACACTGAAGCTTTCTTT
>TRBV11-3|15|TRBJ2-1|few|TRBD2
CASSPLAGGLGEQFF
TGTGCCAGCAGTCCACTAGCGGGAGGGCTAGGTGAGCAGTTCTTC
>TRBV11-2|15|TRBJ1-1|NA|NA
CASSLPEGAYTEAFF
TGTGCCAGCAGCTTGCCGGAGGGCGCATACACTGAAGCTTTCTTT
>TRBV5-1|14|TRBJ1-5|NA|NA
CASSHDSFNQPQHF
TGCGCCAGCAGCCACGACAGCTTCAATCAGCCCCAGCATTTT
>TRBV10-3|12|TRBJ2-7|NA|NA
CAISATPWEQYF
TGTGCCATCAGTGCTACCCCCTGGGAGCAGTACTTC
>TRBV6-6|15|TRBJ2-7|NA|NA
CASSNPRRSSYEQYF
TGTGCCAGCAGTAACCCTAGACGGTCTTCCTACGAGCAGTACTTC